This T cell receptor beta chain appears in the sequencing data of a study of early T cells in non-severe SARS-CoV-2 infection. Overall study: RNA in bulk from unsorted whole blood was sequenced, and chains were unpaired. Study conclusions and caveats: Missing private and CD4 specificities, VDJdb matching favored anti-spike CD8 responses.

Trimming took 3 bases from V and 13 from J; bases not matched to a gene: 11. Germline values: CDR1 MDHEN, CDR2 SYDVKM. This CDR3 spans 14 amino acids. Individual cDNA molecules were tagged with unique molecular identifiers, the study reported. TCRdb used MiXCR to reprocess the 5' RACE reads, holding one entry per CDR3 protein. The sample lists more than 70,000 distinct CDR3 sequences, about 10% seen once, with about 11% in the top ten. This clonotype was observed a handful of times. Its antigen remains unknown. The receptor was isolated from an adult who was a healthcare worker with PCR-confirmed SARS-CoV-2 infection or an uninfected control (not recorded which). The chain joins TRBV28 to TRBJ1-2; TRBD1 aligns across 10 bases. The sequencing here drew on whole blood, taken at baseline. CDR3 coding DNA: TGTGCCAGCAGTTTTTCCTCCGGGACAGGGGCTTCCACCTTC. This encodes CASSFSSGTGASTF.